This record concerns one T cell receptor beta chain sequence. Its cognate antigen is unknown. The data derive from a study of coeliac disease. In the study overall: Each coeliac patient was active, refractory type I, or diet-controlled.

Findings and limits, study-wide: Control samples showed higher TRB and TRG clonality than intraepithelial and lamina propria samples in active celiac disease.

This CDR3 has 13 amino acids. V was trimmed by 3 bases and J by 4 bases, leaving 7 bases between them. From germline, CDR1 is LNHDA and CDR2 SQIVND (reference sequence). Produced via immunoSEQ multiplex PCR; TCRdb's table is partial and in-frame only. The sample records roughly 3,500 clones, 70% being singletons. Sequenced input: intraepithelial lymphocytes from the gut. The chain links TRBV19 to TRBJ2-1; unclear D gene. The receptor was derived from a man between 18 and 29 years old with celiac disease on a gluten-free diet. The CDR3 region has the DNA TGTGCCAGTAGTATCACAGCTTACAATGAGCAGTTCTTC. Amino acids: CASSITAYNEQFF.